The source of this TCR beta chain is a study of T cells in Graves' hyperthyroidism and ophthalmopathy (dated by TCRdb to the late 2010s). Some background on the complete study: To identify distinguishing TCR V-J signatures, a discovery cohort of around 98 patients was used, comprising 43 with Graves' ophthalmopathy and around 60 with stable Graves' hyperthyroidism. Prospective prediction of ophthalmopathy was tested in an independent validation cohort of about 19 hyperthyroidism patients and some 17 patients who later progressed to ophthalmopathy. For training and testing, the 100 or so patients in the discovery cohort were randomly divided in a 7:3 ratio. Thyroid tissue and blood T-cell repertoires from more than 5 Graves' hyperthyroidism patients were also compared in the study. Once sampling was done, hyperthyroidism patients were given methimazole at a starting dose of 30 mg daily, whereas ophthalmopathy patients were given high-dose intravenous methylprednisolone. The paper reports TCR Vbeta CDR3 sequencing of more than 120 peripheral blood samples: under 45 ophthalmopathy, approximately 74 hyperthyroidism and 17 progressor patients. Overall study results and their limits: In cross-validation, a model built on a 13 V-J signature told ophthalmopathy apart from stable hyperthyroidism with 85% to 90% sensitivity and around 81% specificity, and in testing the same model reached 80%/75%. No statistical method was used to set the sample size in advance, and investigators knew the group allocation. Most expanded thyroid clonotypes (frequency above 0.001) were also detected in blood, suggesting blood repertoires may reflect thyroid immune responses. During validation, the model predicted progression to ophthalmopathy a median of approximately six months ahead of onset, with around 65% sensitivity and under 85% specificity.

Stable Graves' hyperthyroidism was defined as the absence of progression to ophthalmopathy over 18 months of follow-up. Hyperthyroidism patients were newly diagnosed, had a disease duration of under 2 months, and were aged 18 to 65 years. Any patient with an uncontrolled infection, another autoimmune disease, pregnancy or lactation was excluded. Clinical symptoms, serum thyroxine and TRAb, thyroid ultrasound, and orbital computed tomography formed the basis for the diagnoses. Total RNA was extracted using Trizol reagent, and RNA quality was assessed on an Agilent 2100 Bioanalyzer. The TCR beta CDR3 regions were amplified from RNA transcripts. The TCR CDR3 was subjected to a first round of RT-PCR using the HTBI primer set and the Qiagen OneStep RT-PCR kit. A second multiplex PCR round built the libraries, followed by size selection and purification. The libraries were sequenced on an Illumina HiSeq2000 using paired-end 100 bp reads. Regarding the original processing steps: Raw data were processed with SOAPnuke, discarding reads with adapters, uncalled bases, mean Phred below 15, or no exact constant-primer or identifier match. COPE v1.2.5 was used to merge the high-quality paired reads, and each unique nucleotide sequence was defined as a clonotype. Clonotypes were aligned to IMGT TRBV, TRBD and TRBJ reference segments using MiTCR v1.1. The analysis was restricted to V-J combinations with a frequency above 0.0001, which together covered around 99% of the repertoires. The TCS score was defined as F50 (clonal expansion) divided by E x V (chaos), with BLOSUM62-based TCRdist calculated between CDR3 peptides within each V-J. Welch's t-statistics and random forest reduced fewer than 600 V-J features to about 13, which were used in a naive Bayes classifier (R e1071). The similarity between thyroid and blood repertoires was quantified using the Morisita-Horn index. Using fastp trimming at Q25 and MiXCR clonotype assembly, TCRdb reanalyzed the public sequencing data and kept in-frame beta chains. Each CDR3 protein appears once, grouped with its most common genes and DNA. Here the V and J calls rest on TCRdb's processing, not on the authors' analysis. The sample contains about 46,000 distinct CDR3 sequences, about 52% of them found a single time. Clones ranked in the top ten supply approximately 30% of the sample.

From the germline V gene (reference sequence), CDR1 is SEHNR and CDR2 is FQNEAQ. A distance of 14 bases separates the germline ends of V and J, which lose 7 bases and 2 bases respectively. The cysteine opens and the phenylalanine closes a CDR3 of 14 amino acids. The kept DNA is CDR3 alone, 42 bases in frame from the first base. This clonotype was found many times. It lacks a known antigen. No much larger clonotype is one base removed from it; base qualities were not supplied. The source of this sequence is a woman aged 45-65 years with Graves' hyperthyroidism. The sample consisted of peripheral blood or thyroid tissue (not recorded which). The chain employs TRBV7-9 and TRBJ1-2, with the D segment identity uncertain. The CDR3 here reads CASTGGARNYGYTF. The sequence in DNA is TGTGCCAGCACCGGCGGCGCGAGGAACTATGGCTACACCTTC.